This TCR beta chain was sequenced for a study of blood T cell repertoires in COVID-19. Study summary: Italy, Spain and the United States were the sources of the convalescent and acute COVID-19 samples. T cells, B-cell-depleted T cells, or PBMCs supplied cDNA or gDNA.

The ends were cut back, 5 bases at V and 9 bases at J, with 17 bases in the middle. In germline, CDR1 is SGHVS, CDR2 FNYEAQ. CDR3 size: 15 residues. Generated by immunoSEQ multiplex PCR, the TCRdb table keeps only in-frame clones and is missing some. The sample lists some 180,000 clones, approximately 85% seen once, with around 8% in the top ten. The TCR originated in a woman in her fifties or sixties with acute or convalescent COVID-19. Sequencing was done on a sample of peripheral blood. The chain joins TRBV7-6 to TRBJ1-6; D unresolved. CDR3 sequence reads: CASSRTALGGSPLHF. The CDR3 coding sequence is TGTGCCAGCAGCCGCACAGCTCTCGGAGGTTCACCCCTCCACTTT.